The T cell receptor beta chain under discussion was sequenced for a study of beta chain features in type 1 diabetes. Study at large: Cell yields, gender and age were similar in healthy donors and patients.

V was shortened by 0 bases and J by 3 bases, with 11 bases between the two germline ends. The CDR3 covers 15 residues. The germline V gene encodes CDR1 KGHSH and CDR2 LQKENI. The isolated RNA, all of it, was reverse transcribed, so expressed TCRB transcripts were what got sequenced. Assay used: immunoSEQ multiplex PCR; TCRdb lists only in-frame clones, some missing. The top ten clones hold roughly 2% of a sample with 150,000 to 180,000 clones, 11% of them seen once. The rearrangement joins TRBV18 to TRBJ2-5, with D perhaps TRBD1 (6 bases). The clonotype originates from a man in his late teens or twenties in good health. Sequencing was performed on central memory CD4+ T cells from blood. The CDR3 nucleotides read TGTGCCAGCTCACCACCTACAGGGTTGGAAGAGACCCAGTACTTC. It specifies CASSPPTGLEETQYF.